This section outlines one T cell receptor (beta chain) sequence together with its context. What it binds is unknown. V was trimmed by 0 bases and J by 8 bases, leaving 10 bases between them. The CDR3 extends over 13 amino acids. Germline V CDR1 and CDR2: SNHLY, FYNNEI. The method was immunoSEQ multiplex PCR; TCRdb's version includes in-frame clones alone and lacks a portion of them. The sample yields more than 150,000 clones, about 90% seen once. The data were obtained in a study of T cell responses to AZD1222 COVID-19 vaccine. Whole-study findings and limits: Spike-specific TCR breadth and depth grew following two AZD1222 doses.

Sequenced here: peripheral blood, sampled 28 days after the second AZD1222 dose. The receptor's source is an adult who received the AZD1222 COVID-19 vaccine. The genes are TRBV2 and TRBJ1-2, with D possibly matching TRBD1 (6 bases). Here the CDR3 reads CASSEAETGGYTF. The CDR3 DNA is TGTGCCAGCAGTGAAGCGGAGACAGGAGGCTACACCTTC.